This T cell receptor beta chain was documented in a study of T-cell memory formation after mild COVID-19. Looking at the study overall: Clusters were largely donor specific.

The TCR alpha and TCR beta cDNA libraries, bearing sample barcodes and UMIs, were generated by 5'RACE using constant-segment primers. MiXCR was run by TCRdb on the 5' RACE reads, yielding one entry per CDR3 protein. The sample lists fewer than 350,000 distinct CDR3 sequences, around 8% occurring once. In regard to this clonotype: Its target is not known.

The length of the CDR3 is 14 residues. The germline V gene encodes CDR1 SGHVS and CDR2 FQNEAQ. V lost 5 bases, J lost 0 bases, and 10 bases lay in between. Findings and caveats of the study: Most CD4+ clones that shrank were in CM and EM, while CD8+ ones turned up in EMRA. There was a balanced CD4/CD8 profile in clones contracting day 15 to 85, and later expanders leaned CD4+.

The TCR sequence derives from a man younger than 35 who had mild COVID-19 (a few samples of this study predate the infection). Cell type and time point are not known. Material for sequencing was PBMCs or a T cell subset sorted from them (not recorded which). The chain is built from TRBV7-8 and TRBJ1-1; a weak D match, TRBD1 (5 bases). CDR3 sequence reads: CASSGRTMNTEAFF. DNA of the CDR3: TGTGCCAGCAGCGGGAGGACAATGAACACTGAAGCTTTCTTT. The variable domain in full, with the rest retrieved from reference TRBV7-8 and TRBJ1-1, is GAGVSQSPRYKVAKRGQDVALRCDPISGHVSLFWYQQALGQGPEFLTYFQNEAQLDKSGLPSDRFFAERPEGSVSTLKIQRTQQEDSAVYLCASSGRTMNTEAFFGQGTRLTVV.